Below are 20 T cell receptor beta chains sequenced from a single sample in a study of CD8 T cells in ankylosing spondylitis. One entry per CDR3 protein, called by TCRdb with MiXCR from the 5' RACE reads. This table has over 95,000 distinct CDR3 sequences, about 7.7% appearing once. Sequences were obtained from blood, either unsorted or a sorted T cell fraction (not recorded which). Receptor source: a male donor with ankylosing spondylitis or in good health (not recorded which).

This clonotype was seen at least ten times. The chain carries TRBV7-2 and TRBJ2-1, with D perhaps matching TRBD1 (6 bases). The CDR3 is 13 residues long. Germline V gene lookup returns CDR1 SGHTA and CDR2 FQGNSA. The ends were cut back, 5 bases at V and 8 bases at J, with 13 bases in the middle. CDR3 loop: CASSLGQSDEQFF. The CDR3 DNA is TGTGCCAGCAGCCTCGGACAGTCAGATGAGCAGTTCTTC.

The chain carries TRBV7-3 and TRBJ1-3, with 8 positions matching TRBD1. Trimming cost V 2 bases and J 3 bases; bases outside gene matches: 6. Germline V gene data show CDR1 as SGHTA and CDR2 as FQGTGA. The CDR3 is made up of 16 amino acids. The CDR3 here is CASSLWGRGLGNTIYF. The CDR3 coding sequence is TGTGCCAGCAGCTTATGGGGCAGGGGGCTTGGAAACACCATATATTTT.

This clonotype showed up many times. The chain is built from TRBV20-1 and TRBJ1-4; TRBD1 aligns across 8 bases. The CDR3 has 14 residues. Germline V gene data show CDR1 as DFQATT and CDR2 as SNEGSKA (reference sequence). Trimming removed 7 bases from V and 8 bases from J; junction bases left unmatched: 12. The CDR3 sequence: CSVYRTGMGEKLFF. The CDR3 DNA follows: TGCAGTGTTTACAGGACAGGGATGGGGGAAAAACTGTTTTTT.

The sample holds a few counts of this clonotype. The chain links TRBV7-3 to TRBJ1-2; D might be TRBD1 (6 bases). This CDR3 contains 14 residues. V lost 2 bases and J lost 7, with 14 bases in between. Germline CDR1 is SGHTA and CDR2 is FQGTGA. CDR3 DNA sequence: TGTGCCAGCAGCTTACACGAGGGGGAAGGTGGCTACACCTTC. Residues: CASSLHEGEGGYTF.

This clonotype was recorded at least ten times. V and J are TRBV6-2 or TRBV6-3 and TRBJ2-2; D is ambiguous. Germline lookup yields CDR1 MNHEY and CDR2 SVGEGT. V was shortened by 2 bases and J by 7 bases, with 8 bases between the two germline ends. The CDR3 runs to 13 residues. Written as DNA, the CDR3 is TGTGCCAGCAGTTACGGACCCTACGGGGAGCTGTTTTTT. It is translated as CASSYGPYGELFF.

The sample holds many counts of this clonotype. This rearrangement joins TRBV6-1 to TRBJ2-1, with unresolved D. The ends were cut back, 7 bases at V and 7 bases at J, with 20 bases in the middle. CDR3 size: 15 residues. Germline CDR1 and CDR2: MNHNS and SASEGT. This chain's CDR3 is CASIRPVERGNEQFF. CDR3 in DNA: TGTGCCAGCATACGCCCGGTGGAGCGTGGTAATGAGCAGTTCTTC.

This clonotype was seen at least ten times. This chain joins TRBV5-1 and TRBJ2-3, with 7 bases lining up with TRBD1. The V segment lost 3 bases and the J segment 0 bases; nucleotides outside the gene matches: 4. Looked up from germline, CDR1 is SGHRS and CDR2 is YFSETQ. The CDR3 spans 15 residues. As DNA, the CDR3 is TGCGCCAGCAGCTACGACAGGGCTAGCACAGATACGCAGTATTTT. This encodes CASSYDRASTDTQYF.

This clonotype was observed at least ten times. The chain couples TRBV29-1 to TRBJ1-5; possibly TRBD1 for D (5 bases). CDR1 is SQVTM and CDR2 is ANQGSEA in the germline V gene. CDR3 length equals 15 residues. Trimming took 4 bases from V and 2 from J, leaving 15 bases between them. CDR3 amino acids: CSVGDGLLGNQPQHF. The CDR3 bases are TGCAGCGTTGGGGACGGCCTTTTGGGCAATCAGCCCCAGCATTTT.

This clonotype appeared many times. The V call is TRBV7-9, the J call TRBJ1-4; a possible D gene is TRBD1 (6 bases). Looked up from germline, CDR1 is SEHNR and CDR2 is FQNEAQ (reference sequence). The ends were cut back, 1 base at V and 7 bases at J, with 16 bases in the middle. The CDR3 has 16 residues. CDR3 sequence (DNA): TGTGCCAGCAGCTTAGGGTCTTGGGGGGCCGGTGAAAAACTGTTTTTT. Translated: CASSLGSWGAGEKLFF. The whole variable domain, filled in from reference TRBV7-9 and TRBJ1-4, reads DTGVSQNPRHKITKRGQNVTFRCDPISEHNRLYWYRQTLGQGPEFLTYFQNEAQLEKSRLLSDRFSAERPKGSFSTLEIQRTEQGDSAMYLCASSLGSWGAGEKLFFGSGTQLSVL.

This clonotype showed up many times. The V gene is TRBV27, the J gene TRBJ1-2, with a possible D match to TRBD1 (6 bases). This CDR3 has 15 amino acids. CDR1 and CDR2 (germline): MNHEY, SMNVEV (reference sequence). The V gene lost 1 base and the J gene lost 0 bases, with 9 bases spanning the gap. CDR3 nucleotides: TGTGCCAGCAGTTTATTGGGGGGGCCTAACTATGGCTACACCTTC. Translating it yields CASSLLGGPNYGYTF.

For this clonotype: A much more abundant neighbour one base away suggests this may be a read error. The chain joins TRBV12-3 or TRBV12-4 to TRBJ1-1; 9 bases are shared with TRBD1. The trim removed 8 bases at V and 0 bases at J, leaving 19 bases unmatched. CDR3 length: 19 residues. CDR3 in DNA: TGTGCCAGCTGCTCGGAGATAACCGGGACAGGGATTATGAACACTGAAGCTTTCTTT. Its protein is CASCSEITGTGIMNTEAFF.

This clonotype has a count of ten or more. The V gene is TRBV5-1, the J gene TRBJ1-1; 7 bases agree with TRBD1. Trimming took 4 bases from V and 0 from J; bases not matched to a gene: 3. Germline V gene sequence: CDR1 SGHRS, CDR2 YFSETQ. This CDR3 spans 14 amino acids. The chain's CDR3 is CASSRGQLNTEAFF. The CDR3 nucleotides read TGCGCCAGCAGCAGGGGACAGTTGAACACTGAAGCTTTCTTT.

The chain combines TRBV4-3 with TRBJ2-2; no definite D call. Trimming removed 1 base at V and 4 bases at J, with 10 bases between. The length of the CDR3 is 15 residues. The V gene's germline CDR1 is LGHNA and CDR2 YSLEER. The DNA for the CDR3 is TGCGCCAGCAGCCAAGTCCTTGGGGTCACCGGGGAGCTGTTTTTT. Translating gives CASSQVLGVTGELFF.

This clonotype was counted ten times or more. This chain connects TRBV25-1 to TRBJ1-5; D is unresolved. The CDR3 length is 13 residues. V was pared by 6 bases and J by 6 bases, with 12 bases between. CDR1 is MGHDK and CDR2 is SYGVNS in the germline V gene. This chain's CDR3 is CASSTAASQPQHF. CDR3 in DNA: TGTGCCAGCAGCACAGCGGCGTCTCAGCCCCAGCATTTT.

This clonotype was seen at least ten times. The chain employs TRBV27 and TRBJ1-5; no clear D gene. CDR3 size: 13 residues. V was cut by 4 bases and J by 6 bases, with 10 bases left in between. Per the germline V gene, CDR1 is MNHEY and CDR2 is SMNVEV (reference sequence). The CDR3 DNA reads TGTGCCAGCAGTTATACTTCCGGTCAGCCCCAGCATTTT. Amino acid sequence: CASSYTSGQPQHF.

There are many counts of this clonotype. The CDR3: CASSWGGGNQPQHF. CDR3 nucleotide sequence: TGCGCCAGCAGTTGGGGAGGGGGCAATCAGCCCCAGCATTTT. This chain links TRBV5-1 with TRBJ1-5, with TRBD1 as a possible D gene (5 bases). The V gene's germline CDR1 is SGHRS and CDR2 YFSETQ. The CDR3 has 14 amino acids. V was cut by 5 bases and J by 2 bases, with 11 bases left in between.

Many counts were recorded for this clonotype. The chain joins TRBV5-1 to TRBJ1-1, with no clear D. The V end lost 1 base, the J end lost 2 bases, and 12 bases lay between the germline ends. Germline lookup yields CDR1 SGHRS and CDR2 YFSETQ. The CDR3 loop spans 15 amino acids. The CDR3 loop reads CASSLWASSNTEAFF. The CDR3 DNA reads as TGCGCCAGCAGCTTGTGGGCCAGCTCCAACACTGAAGCTTTCTTT.

The chain employs TRBV6-2 or TRBV6-3 and TRBJ2-5; D remains ambiguous. The CDR3 runs 15 residues. Trimming removed 0 bases from V and 1 base from J, with 9 bases in between. Germline loops: CDR1 MNHEY, CDR2 SVGEGT. The CDR3 spells CASSYSSAAQETQYF. As DNA, the CDR3 is TGTGCCAGCAGTTACTCGAGTGCAGCCCAAGAGACCCAGTACTTC.

V and J are TRBV5-1 and TRBJ2-5, with a weak D call TRBD1 (6 bases). The V and J ends lost 5 bases and 0 bases respectively, with 14 bases between them. The length of the CDR3 is 15 residues. Germline CDR1 SGHRS, CDR2 YFSETQ. The CDR3 is CASSLLGGYQETQYF. The CDR3 nucleotides are TGCGCCAGCAGTCTTTTAGGGGGATACCAAGAGACCCAGTACTTC.

With respect to this clonotype: Being one base from a much bigger clone, this may be a read error. J is TRBJ2-7 and V is TRBV7-9; 15 nucleotides align to TRBD2. The CDR3 runs to 15 residues. CDR1 is SEHNR, CDR2 FQNEAQ, per germline (reference sequence). The CDR3 DNA sequence: TGTTCCAGCAGCTCCGGACTAGCGGGAGGGCGTGAGCAGTACTTC. Its translation is CSSSSGLAGGREQYF.